This T cell receptor beta chain was obtained from a study of Ad26.COV2.S vaccination and SARS-CoV-2 variants. Study-wide points: Analytic work on TCR breadth and depth might have understated the full extent of total T cell responses.

In this sample, this clone turned up once. Its antigen is not known. Treatment of the sample: 19 received Ad26.COV2.S at low or high dose, single or two shots; 5 received placebo; per-sample allocation not given. Samples came from day 63 after the first vaccine or placebo injection. The length of the CDR3 is 15 residues. V dropped 0 bases and J dropped 4 bases, with 13 bases sitting between them. The germline CDR1 and CDR2 sequences are KGHSH and LQKENI. Clones were read by immunoSEQ multiplex PCR, and TCRdb kept only the in-frame ones, dropping some. Among about 400,000 clones listed, approximately 88% were seen once.

This clonotype was sampled from a person between 18 and 65 years old who received the Ad26.COV2.S COVID-19 vaccine or a placebo. This specimen consisted of peripheral blood, obtained in a trial of Ad26.COV2.S vaccine versus placebo. The J gene is TRBJ2-7, the V gene TRBV18, with a weak D call TRBD2 (6 bases). CDR3 bases: TGTGCCAGCTCACCACCGGGACCGGGAGATTACGAGCAGTACTTC. Translation gives CASSPPGPGDYEQYF.